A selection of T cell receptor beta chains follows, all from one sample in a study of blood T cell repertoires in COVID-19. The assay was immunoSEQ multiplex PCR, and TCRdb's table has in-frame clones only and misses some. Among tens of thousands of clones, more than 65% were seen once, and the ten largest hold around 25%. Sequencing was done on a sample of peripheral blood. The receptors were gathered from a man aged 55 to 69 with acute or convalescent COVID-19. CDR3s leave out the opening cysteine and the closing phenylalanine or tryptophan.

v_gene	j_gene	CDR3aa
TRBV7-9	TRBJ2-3	ASSSPRTQY
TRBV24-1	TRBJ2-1	ATSPSGGAYNEQF
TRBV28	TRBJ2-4	ASSWGRVKNIQY
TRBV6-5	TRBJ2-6	ASQQSSGANVLT
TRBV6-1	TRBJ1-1	ASSGSGTASWNTEAF
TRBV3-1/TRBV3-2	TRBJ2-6	ASSQGGAGPTGANVLT
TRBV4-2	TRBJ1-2	ASSHPDRPGHGYT
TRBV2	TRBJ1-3	ATNRQEAVGNTIY
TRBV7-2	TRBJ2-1	ASSSTGFTHNEQF
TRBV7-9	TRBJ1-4	ASSWGGSSEKLF
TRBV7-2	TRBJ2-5	ASSLAGPKETQY
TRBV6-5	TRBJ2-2	ASLLGQGNTGELF
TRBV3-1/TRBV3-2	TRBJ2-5	ASSPTGGGGRETQY
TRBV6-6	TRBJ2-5	ASARQVGETQY
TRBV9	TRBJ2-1	ASSVRSDSRNEQF
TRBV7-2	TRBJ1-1	ASSLVALNTEAF
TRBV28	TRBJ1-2	ASSLWDRNYGYT
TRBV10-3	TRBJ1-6	AISQGVDSPLH
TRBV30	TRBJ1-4	AWSAWGVPLF
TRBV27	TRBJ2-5	ASRRTSGGETQY
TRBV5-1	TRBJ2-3	ASSRGSLVAGSSTDTQY
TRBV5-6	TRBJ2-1	ASSGIRGRYNEQF
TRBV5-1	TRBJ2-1	ASSLSGLLMDEQF
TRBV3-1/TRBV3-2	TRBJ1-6	ASSQDDRGLPKALH
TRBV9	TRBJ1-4	ASSVATGGDEKLF